This T cell receptor beta chain appears in the sequencing data of a study of blood T cell repertoires in COVID-19. Study overall: There were acute and convalescent COVID-19 samples, and they came from the United States, Italy and Spain.

Assay used: immunoSEQ multiplex PCR; TCRdb lists only in-frame clones, some missing. The sample holds over 350,000 clones; roughly 90% are singletons and the top ten take 0.95% to 1%. The V gene's germline CDR1 is SGHRS and CDR2 YFSETQ. The CDR3 totals 15 residues. Trimming left V 0 bases short and J 6 bases short, with 13 bases between. Input material: PBMCs or T cells enriched from blood (not recorded which). The sequence derives from a woman under 40 with acute COVID-19. V usage is TRBV5-1 and J usage is TRBJ1-5, with D possibly being TRBD1 (6 bases). CDR3 sequence: CASSLDPGDGQPQHF. In DNA, the CDR3 is TGCGCCAGCAGCTTGGACCCAGGGGACGGTCAGCCCCAGCATTTT.